The 9 T cell receptor beta chains listed next were all sequenced from one sample in a study of T cell changes during pregnancy in multiple sclerosis. Measured with immunoSEQ multiplex PCR; TCRdb has only the in-frame clones, and not every one. The data hold about 100,000 clones, with approximately 92% observed a single time. Sequences were derived from peripheral blood, sampled in the second trimester of pregnancy. These receptors were collected from a female donor with multiple sclerosis, enrolled in a pregnancy study.

The rearrangement uses TRBV6-1 and TRBJ2-5; 7 nucleotides line up with TRBD2. Looked up from germline, CDR1 is MNHNS and CDR2 is SASEGT. The V segment lost 7 bases and the J segment 1 base; nucleotides outside the gene matches: 9. The CDR3 has 15 amino acids. CDR3 residues: CASTGGGNPQETQYF. The CDR3 nucleotides read TGTGCCAGCACGGGAGGCGGAAATCCCCAAGAGACCCAGTACTTC.

The genes are TRBV6-1 and TRBJ2-1, with 13 bases identical to TRBD2. This CDR3 is built from 15 residues. J was trimmed by 9 bases and V by 3 bases; bases with no gene match: 5. CDR1 is MNHNS and CDR2 is SASEGT in the germline V gene. CDR3 loop: CASSEGLAGSGEQFF. The CDR3 nucleotides are TGTGCCAGCAGTGAGGGACTAGCGGGATCGGGTGAGCAGTTCTTC.

The sample holds one count of this clone. The chain links TRBV30 to TRBJ1-2; 10 bases fit TRBD1. In germline, CDR1 is GTSNPN, CDR2 SVGIG (reference sequence). The trim removed 0 bases at V and 8 bases at J, leaving 15 bases unmatched. The CDR3 is 17 residues long. CDR3 region: CAWSVIWGQGTLGGYTF. CDR3 bases: TGTGCCTGGAGTGTAATATGGGGACAGGGGACCCTCGGAGGCTACACCTTC. The variable domain in full, completed from reference TRBV30 and TRBJ1-2, reads SQTIHQWPATLVQPVGSPLSLECTVEGTSNPNLYWYRQAAGRGLQLLFYSVGIGQISSEVPQNLSASRPQDRQFILSSKKLLLSDSGFYLCAWSVIWGQGTLGGYTFGSGTRLTVV.

This chain joins TRBV6-1 and TRBJ1-2; D perhaps matches TRBD1 (5 bases). Germline V gives CDR1 MNHNS, CDR2 SASEGT. The V end lost 6 bases, the J end lost 4 bases, and 18 bases lay between the germline ends. The CDR3 is made up of 15 amino acids. The CDR3 DNA is TGTGCCAGCAGAGGCCAACCGGGGGATTCCTATGGCTACACCTTC. Amino acids: CASRGQPGDSYGYTF.

This chain uses TRBV6-5 with TRBJ1-3, with D uncertain. V gave up 9 bases and J gave up 1 base, with 7 bases separating them. Per germline, CDR1 MNHEY and CDR2 SVGAGI. This CDR3 has 12 residues. CDR3 sequence reads: CASKSSGNTIYF. The CDR3, as DNA: TGTGCCAGTAAGAGTTCTGGAAACACCATATATTTT.

This chain connects TRBV11-3 to TRBJ2-5, with no clear D. Trimming stripped 1 base from V and 2 bases from J, with 11 bases between. CDR3 length: 15 residues. Germline CDR1 is SGHNT and CDR2 is YENEEA. CDR3 in DNA: TGTGCCAGCAGCTTAGGGGCAGGCGCACAAGAGACCCAGTACTTC. Its protein product is CASSLGAGAQETQYF.

J is TRBJ1-2 and V is TRBV4-1; D unclear. Germline values: CDR1 MGHRA, CDR2 YSYEKL. V lost 0 bases and J lost 8, with 13 bases in between. This CDR3 region has 14 residues. CDR3 amino acids: CASSQETGSEGYTF. Written as DNA, the CDR3 is TGCGCCAGCAGCCAAGAAACGGGATCAGAGGGCTACACCTTC.

This chain uses TRBV5-1 with TRBJ2-1; D is possibly TRBD2 (5 bases). The CDR3 sequence is 14 residues long. The V gene's germline CDR1 is SGHRS and CDR2 YFSETQ. Trimming took 4 bases from V and 9 from J, leaving 17 bases between them. CDR3: CASSPMWRVGEQFF. DNA of the CDR3: TGCGCCAGCAGCCCCATGTGGCGGGTCGGTGAGCAGTTCTTC.

The J gene is TRBJ1-2, the V gene TRBV4-1; D possibly corresponds to TRBD1 (5 bases). V was pared by 0 bases and J by 2 bases, with 7 bases between. The CDR3 has 14 residues. Germline V gene data show CDR1 as MGHRA and CDR2 as YSYEKL. CDR3 DNA sequence: TGCGCCAGCAGCCAAGATGGGGGGAACTATGGCTACACCTTC. Its translation: CASSQDGGNYGYTF.